These 10 T cell receptor beta chains originate from one sample sequenced in a study of radiation and T cells in renal cell carcinoma. TCRdb's table, derived via immunoSEQ multiplex PCR, lists solely in-frame clones and lacks some. Seen here are 97,000 or so clones, roughly 88% observed once, and the top ten hold 6% to 9%. The time point denotes: blood 4 weeks post-SBRT, at nephrectomy. Treatment: 15 Gy SBRT to primary tumor, nephrectomy 4 weeks later. The sample here was blood, taken from a patient whose treatment included radiotherapy and nephrectomy. These receptor sequences come from a man in his 60s with renal cell carcinoma.

The chain recombines TRBV29-1 with TRBJ2-5; 12 nucleotides line up with TRBD2. The germline V gene has CDR1 SQVTM and CDR2 ANQGSEA. The CDR3 spans 15 residues. After removal of 7 bases from V and 4 bases from J, the junction contained 10 bases not matched to a gene. CDR3 amino acids: CSGKTSGSVRETQYF. The CDR3 bases are TGCAGCGGGAAGACTAGCGGGAGTGTTCGAGAGACCCAGTACTTC.

The chain is built from TRBV2 and TRBJ2-5; D unresolved. Germline CDR1 is SNHLY and CDR2 is FYNNEI. This CDR3 is built from 14 residues. The ends were cut back, 10 bases at V and 4 bases at J, with 19 bases in the middle. The CDR3 DNA reads as TGTGCCACGCGGCGAGGTAGTACCGGAGAGACCCAGTACTTC. Encoded protein: CATRRGSTGETQYF.

The chain recombines TRBV10-3 with TRBJ2-1; D gene ambiguous. V lost 3 bases and J 11 bases, leaving 14 bases between the germline ends. CDR3 length equals 13 residues. Germline V gives CDR1 ENHRY, CDR2 SYGVKD. The CDR3 DNA follows: TGTGCCATCAGTGATGAGCCCCGAGGTCAGCAGTTCTTC. This gives the protein CAISDEPRGQQFF.

This rearrangement joins TRBV2 to TRBJ1-1; 7 bases fit TRBD1. The CDR3 sequence is 15 residues long. The V gene end was trimmed by 6 bases and the J gene end by 0 bases; junction bases not matched to a gene: 7. Germline values: CDR1 SNHLY, CDR2 FYNNEI. The CDR3 DNA follows: TGTGCCAGCAGCCACAGGGGATCTCTGAACACTGAAGCTTTCTTT. This encodes CASSHRGSLNTEAFF.

This chain uses TRBV27 with TRBJ2-2; D ambiguous. V lost 5 bases and J 4 bases, leaving 11 bases between the germline ends. This CDR3 region has 14 residues. Germline CDR1 and CDR2: MNHEY and SMNVEV (reference sequence). The CDR3 is CASSILSLTGELFF. The CDR3 coding sequence is TGTGCCAGCAGTATACTCTCTCTCACCGGGGAGCTGTTTTTT.

The chain is built from TRBV7-8 and TRBJ2-5; D unclear. The closer fit of TRBJ2-7 to the DNA end suggests the J call may be wrong. The germline V gene encodes CDR1 SGHVS and CDR2 FQNEAQ. This CDR3 comprises 14 residues. CDR3 DNA: TGTGCCAGCAGCACCCGGACGGGTACCTACGAGCAGTACTTC. Translation gives CASSTRTGTYEQYF.

The gene calls are TRBV5-8 and TRBJ1-1; the D gene is possibly TRBD1 (5 bases). CDR3 size: 15 residues. Germline V gene lookup returns CDR1 SGHTS and CDR2 YDEGEE. Trimming shortened V by 4 bases and J by 0 bases, and 13 bases separated the two germline ends. The CDR3 coding sequence is TGTGCCAGCAGCCCAGGCAGGGCGATGAACACTGAAGCTTTCTTT. Protein product: CASSPGRAMNTEAFF. Full variable domain (rest looked up from reference TRBV5-8 and TRBJ1-1): EAGVTQSPTHLIKTRGQQATLRCSPISGHTSVYWYQQALGLGLQFLLWYDEGEERNRGNFPPRFSGRQFPNYSSELNVNALELEDSALYLCASSPGRAMNTEAFFGQGTRLTVV.

The chain combines TRBV7-9 with TRBJ2-7; D is ambiguous. Trimming took off 4 bases at V and 3 bases at J, with 4 bases between the two ends. The CDR3 totals 11 residues. The germline CDR1 and CDR2 sequences are SEHNR and FQNEAQ (reference sequence). The CDR3 DNA follows: TGTGCCAGCAGCTCAGACTACGAGCAGTACTTC. The encoded protein is CASSSDYEQYF.

In its sample, this clone was seen once. The chain links TRBV25-1 to TRBJ1-2; D ambiguous. Germline V gives CDR1 MGHDK, CDR2 SYGVNS. This CDR3 is built from 12 residues. V lost 2 bases, J lost 4 bases, and 5 bases lay in between. CDR3 in amino acids: CASSEPFYGYTF. The CDR3 nucleotides read TGTGCCAGCAGTGAACCGTTCTATGGCTACACCTTC.

The gene calls are TRBV5-1 and TRBJ2-2, with 8 bases fitting TRBD1. The CDR3 covers 15 residues. V gave up 6 bases and J gave up 4 bases; unmatched junction bases: 8. Looked up from germline, CDR1 is SGHRS and CDR2 is YFSETQ. The CDR3 is CASTQAGQGTGELFF. The CDR3 DNA sequence: TGCGCCAGCACGCAAGCAGGACAGGGCACCGGGGAGCTGTTTTTT.